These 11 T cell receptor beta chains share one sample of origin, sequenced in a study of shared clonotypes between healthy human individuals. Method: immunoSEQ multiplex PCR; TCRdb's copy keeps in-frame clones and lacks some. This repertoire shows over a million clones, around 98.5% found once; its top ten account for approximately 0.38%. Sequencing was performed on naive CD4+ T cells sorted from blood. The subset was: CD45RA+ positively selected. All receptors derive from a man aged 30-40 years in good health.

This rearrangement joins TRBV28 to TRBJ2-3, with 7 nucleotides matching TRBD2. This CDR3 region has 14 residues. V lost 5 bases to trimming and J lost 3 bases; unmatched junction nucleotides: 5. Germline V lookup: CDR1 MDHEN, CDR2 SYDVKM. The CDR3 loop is CASSAGRGTDTQYF. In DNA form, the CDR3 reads TGTGCCAGCAGTGCCGGGCGGGGGACAGATACGCAGTATTTT.

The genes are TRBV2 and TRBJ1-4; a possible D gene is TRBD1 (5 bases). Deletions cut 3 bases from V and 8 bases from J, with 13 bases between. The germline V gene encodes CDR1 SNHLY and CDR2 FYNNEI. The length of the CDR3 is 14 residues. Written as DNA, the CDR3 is TGTGCCAGCAGTGAGATGGGGCGAAAGGAAAAACTGTTTTTT. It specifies CASSEMGRKEKLFF.

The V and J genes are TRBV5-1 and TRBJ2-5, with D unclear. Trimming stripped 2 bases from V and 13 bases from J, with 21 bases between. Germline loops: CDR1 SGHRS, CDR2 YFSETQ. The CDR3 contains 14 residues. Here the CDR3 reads CASSLRGGERASYF. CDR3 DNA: TGCGCCAGCAGCTTAAGAGGTGGAGAAAGGGCCTCGTACTTC.

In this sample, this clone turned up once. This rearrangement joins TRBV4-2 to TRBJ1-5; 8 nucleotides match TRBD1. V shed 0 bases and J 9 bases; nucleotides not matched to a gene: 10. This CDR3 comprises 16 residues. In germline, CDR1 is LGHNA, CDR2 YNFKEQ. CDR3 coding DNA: TGTGCCAGCAGCCAAGATCCAACAGGGGGTGGCCGGCCCCAGCATTTT. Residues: CASSQDPTGGGRPQHF.

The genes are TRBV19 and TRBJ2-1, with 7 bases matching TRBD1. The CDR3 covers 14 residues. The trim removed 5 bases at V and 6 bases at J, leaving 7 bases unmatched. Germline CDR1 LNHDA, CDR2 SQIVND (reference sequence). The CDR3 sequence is CASSPGYRGNEQFF. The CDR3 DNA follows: TGTGCCAGTAGTCCCGGATACAGGGGCAATGAGCAGTTCTTC.

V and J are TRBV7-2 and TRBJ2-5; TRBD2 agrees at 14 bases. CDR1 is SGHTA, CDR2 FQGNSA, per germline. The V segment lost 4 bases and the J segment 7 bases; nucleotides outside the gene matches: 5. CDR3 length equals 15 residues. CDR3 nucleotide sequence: TGTGCCAGCAGCTCCGGGACTAGCGGGAGTGGGACCCAGTACTTC. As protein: CASSSGTSGSGTQYF. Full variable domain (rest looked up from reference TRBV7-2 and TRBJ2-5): GAGVSQSPSNKVTEKGKDVELRCDPISGHTALYWYRQSLGQGLEFLIYFQGNSAPDKSGLPSDRFSAERTGGSVSTLTIQRTQQEDSAVYLCASSSGTSGSGTQYFGPGTRLLVL.

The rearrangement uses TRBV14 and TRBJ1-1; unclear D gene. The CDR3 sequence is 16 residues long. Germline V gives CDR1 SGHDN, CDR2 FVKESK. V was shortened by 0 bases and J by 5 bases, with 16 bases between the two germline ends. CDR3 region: CASSQEGKGSKTEAFF. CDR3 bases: TGTGCCAGCAGCCAAGAGGGGAAGGGAAGTAAAACTGAAGCTTTCTTT.

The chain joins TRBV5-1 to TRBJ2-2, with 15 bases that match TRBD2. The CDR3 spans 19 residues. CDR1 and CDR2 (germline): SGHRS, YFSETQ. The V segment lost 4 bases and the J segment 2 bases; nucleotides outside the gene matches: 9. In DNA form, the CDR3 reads TGCGCCAGCAGCCCTGGGACTAGCGGGAGGATAGGAAACACCGGGGAGCTGTTTTTT. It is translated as CASSPGTSGRIGNTGELFF.

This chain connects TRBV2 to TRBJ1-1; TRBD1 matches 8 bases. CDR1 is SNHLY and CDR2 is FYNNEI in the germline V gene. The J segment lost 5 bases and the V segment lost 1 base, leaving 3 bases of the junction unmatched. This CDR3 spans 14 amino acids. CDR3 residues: CASSEGTGGTEAFF. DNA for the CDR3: TGTGCCAGCAGTGAAGGAACAGGGGGAACTGAAGCTTTCTTT.

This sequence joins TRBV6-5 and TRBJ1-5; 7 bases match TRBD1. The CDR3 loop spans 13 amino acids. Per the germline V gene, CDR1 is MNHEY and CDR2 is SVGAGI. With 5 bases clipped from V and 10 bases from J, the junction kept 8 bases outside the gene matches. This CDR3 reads CASSRDSILPQHF. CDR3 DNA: TGTGCCAGCAGTCGGGACAGTATACTTCCCCAGCATTTT.

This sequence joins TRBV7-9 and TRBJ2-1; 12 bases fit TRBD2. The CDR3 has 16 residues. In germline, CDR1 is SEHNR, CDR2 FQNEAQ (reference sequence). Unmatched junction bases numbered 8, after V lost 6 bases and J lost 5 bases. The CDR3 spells CASRRQLAGGNNEQFF. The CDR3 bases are TGTGCCAGCAGACGTCAACTAGCGGGAGGAAACAATGAGCAGTTCTTC. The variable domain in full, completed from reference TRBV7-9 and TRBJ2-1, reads DTGVSQNPRHKITKRGQNVTFRCDPISEHNRLYWYRQTLGQGPEFLTYFQNEAQLEKSRLLSDRFSAERPKGSFSTLEIQRTEQGDSAMYLCASRRQLAGGNNEQFFGPGTRLTVL.